The 14 T cell receptor beta chains below all came from one sample that was sequenced in a study of identical twins. MiXCR, run by TCRdb on the 5' RACE reads, gives a single entry per CDR3 protein. The sample carries 300,000 to 400,000 distinct CDR3 sequences, around 9.7% recorded once. Sequenced sample: naive T cells sorted from blood. The receptors originated from a woman in her fifties or sixties in good health.

This clonotype occurred many times. The chain couples TRBV20-1 to TRBJ2-3; D might be TRBD1 or TRBD2, each matching 5 bases. Germline CDR1 and CDR2: DFQATT and SNEGSKA (reference sequence). This CDR3 comprises 16 residues. The V end was cut by 1 base, the J end by 1 base, with 15 bases between. CDR3 in DNA: TGCAGTGCTAGAGTTATGGGACGGGCGGGCACAGATACGCAGTATTTT. Translated: CSARVMGRAGTDTQYF.

This clonotype has more than one count but fewer than ten. V gene TRBV6-5 combines with J gene TRBJ2-7; perhaps TRBD1 as D (6 bases). Germline CDR1 MNHEY, CDR2 SVGAGI. V was clipped by 2 bases and J by 3 bases, with 8 bases between them. This CDR3 has 13 amino acids. The CDR3: CASSYNRVYEQYF. DNA for the CDR3: TGTGCCAGCAGTTACAACAGGGTCTACGAGCAGTACTTC.

This clonotype was recorded many times. The rearrangement links TRBV12-5 to TRBJ2-1, with TRBD1 matching over 7 bases. V was pared by 1 base and J by 8 bases, with 5 bases of the junction left unmatched. There are 14 residues in the CDR3. Germline CDR1 LGHNT, CDR2 FRNRAP. CDR3 nucleotides: TGTGCTAGTGGTTTGGGACAGGGTTTCGATGAGCAGTTCTTC. Amino acids: CASGLGQGFDEQFF.

This clonotype was found a few times. V gene TRBV20-1 combines with J gene TRBJ2-4, with D unclear. Per the germline V gene, CDR1 is DFQATT and CDR2 is SNEGSKA (reference sequence). With 3 bases removed from V and 8 bases from J, the gap between germline ends came to 8 bases. This CDR3 spans 11 amino acids. The CDR3 reads CSARQVDIQYF. In nucleotides, the CDR3 is TGCAGTGCTAGGCAGGTGGACATTCAGTACTTC.

This clonotype showed up many times. CDR3 sequence (DNA): TGCGCCAGCAGCCAAGGTCCCCTTCAGGGGCGCAGGAACGGGGAGCTGTTTTTT. Protein product: CASSQGPLQGRRNGELFF. The chain joins TRBV4-1 to TRBJ2-2, with D tentatively TRBD1 (6 bases). This CDR3 has 18 amino acids. V was clipped by 1 base and J by 7 bases, with 22 bases between them. From germline, CDR1 is MGHRA and CDR2 YSYEKL.

The chain couples TRBV5-1 to TRBJ1-1; a possible D gene is TRBD1 (5 bases). The V and J ends lost 6 bases and 10 bases respectively, with 13 bases between them. The CDR3 contains 11 residues. Germline assignment: CDR1 SGHRS and CDR2 YFSETQ. The CDR3 DNA reads TGCGCCAGCACGGACATATCAGGAGCTTTCTTT. It yields the protein CASTDISGAFF.

The chain joins TRBV2 to TRBJ1-1; D not certain. The V and J ends lost 4 bases and 5 bases respectively, with 11 bases between them. CDR3 size: 13 residues. Germline lookup yields CDR1 SNHLY and CDR2 FYNNEI. CDR3 sequence: CASSASETTEAFF. For the CDR3, the DNA is TGTGCCAGCAGTGCTTCCGAGACGACTGAAGCTTTCTTT.

Ten or more counts support this clonotype. The chain has TRBV2 and TRBJ2-3, with D perhaps TRBD2 (6 bases). The V gene's germline CDR1 is SNHLY and CDR2 FYNNEI. This CDR3 region has 16 residues. V gave up 2 bases and J gave up 4 bases, with 16 bases separating them. CDR3 nucleotides: TGTGCCAGCAGTGAAAGGGGACTCCCTGGGTCAGATACGCAGTATTTT. Its protein product is CASSERGLPGSDTQYF.

This clonotype was seen at least ten times. The chain links TRBV11-2 to TRBJ2-5; 9 nucleotides line up with TRBD1. Germline CDR1 reads SGHAT; CDR2 reads FQNNGV. The length of the CDR3 is 18 residues. V lost 0 bases and J lost 3; bases outside the gene matches: 11. This chain's CDR3 is CASSLDWTPGQGEETQYF. The DNA for the CDR3 is TGTGCCAGCAGCTTAGATTGGACCCCGGGACAGGGTGAAGAGACCCAGTACTTC.

This chain uses TRBV5-1 with TRBJ2-1, with D possibly being TRBD2 (5 bases). Germline lookup yields CDR1 SGHRS and CDR2 YFSETQ. The V end lost 0 bases, the J end lost 15 bases, and 19 bases lay between the germline ends. There are 14 residues in the CDR3. CDR3 loop: CASSLAGISAIPFF. CDR3 bases: TGCGCCAGCAGCTTGGCCGGGATTAGCGCCATTCCGTTCTTC.

The rearrangement uses TRBV20-1 and TRBJ2-1, with 11 bases aligning to TRBD2. V lost 6 bases, J lost 5 bases, and 9 bases stayed unmatched. This CDR3 comprises 15 residues. Germline CDR1 DFQATT, CDR2 SNEGSKA (reference sequence). CDR3 bases: TGCAGTGCCGCCCGACTAGCGGGGATCAACAATGAGCAGTTCTTC. It codes for CSAARLAGINNEQFF.

The chain carries TRBV24-1 and TRBJ2-7; D uncertain. The CDR3 has 14 residues. The V and J ends lost 7 bases and 6 bases respectively, with 18 bases between them. In germline, CDR1 is KGHDR, CDR2 SFDVKD. CDR3 protein: CATSPTQGPGEQYF. The CDR3 region has the DNA TGTGCCACCAGCCCCACCCAAGGGCCGGGCGAGCAGTACTTC.

This clonotype was observed many times. The genes are TRBV4-1 and TRBJ2-5, with D maybe TRBD2 (6 bases). Trimming stripped 3 bases from V and 5 bases from J, with 13 bases between. This CDR3 has 14 amino acids. From germline, CDR1 is MGHRA and CDR2 YSYEKL. The CDR3 region has the DNA TGCGCCAGCAGCCAGGCTGGGACTGTGGAGACCCAGTACTTC. The encoded protein is CASSQAGTVETQYF.

This clonotype was found a few times. V is TRBV6-1 and J is TRBJ2-1; 11 bases are a match to TRBD1. The CDR3 consists of 15 residues. The V gene end was trimmed by 0 bases and the J gene end by 9 bases; junction bases not matched to a gene: 4. The V gene's germline CDR1 is MNHNS and CDR2 SASEGT. In DNA form, the CDR3 reads TGTGCCAGCAGTGAAGCCCGGACAGGGGGCGGTGAGCAGTTCTTC. This gives the protein CASSEARTGGGEQFF.